This T cell receptor beta chain was documented in a study of T cell repertoires in cytomegalovirus infection. Study context: An indication of both CMV infection and matching HLA type came from public TCR beta signatures.

TCRdb independently ran MiXCR on the reads; one entry per CDR3 protein. The sample includes around 310,000 distinct CDR3 sequences, under 20% of them seen just once. Details on this clonotype: What it recognizes is unknown.

Germline assignment: CDR1 SGHNT and CDR2 YYREEE (reference sequence). V lost 0 bases and J 7 bases, leaving 13 bases between the germline ends. This CDR3 spans 14 amino acids. Whole-study results and caveats: There were HLA-C-restricted CMV-specific TCR beta clonotypes dominating the ex vivo response.

The V gene is TRBV5-4, the J gene TRBJ1-2; D might be TRBD1 (5 bases). The sample consisted of PBMCs. This receptor was identified in a human donor in good health (CMV status not recorded). Some clones in this sample may be carry-over from other donors' samples. The CDR3: CASSLAREQGGYTF. The CDR3 bases are TGTGCCAGCAGCTTGGCCAGGGAACAAGGTGGCTACACCTTC.